This T cell receptor (beta chain) was observed in a study of blood T cells in healthy people across ages. Per sample, at least 6 micrograms of total RNA were extracted. V lost 5 bases and J lost 4, with 12 bases in between. This CDR3 is built from 14 residues. PCR was performed a second time for about 7 to 12 cycles using a sample-barcoded 5' primer and a J-beta primer mix. TCRdb re-analysed the 5' RACE reads in MiXCR, keeping a single row per CDR3 protein. The sample carries 790,000 or so distinct CDR3 sequences, 35% to 60% recorded once. This TCR derives from a man aged 80 or over in good health. The chain couples TRBV12-3 or TRBV12-4 to TRBJ1-5; D is uncertain. Input material: blood. CDR3 sequence: CASSNKNLNQPQHF. The CDR3 region has the DNA TGTGCCAGCAGTAACAAGAATTTAAATCAGCCCCAGCATTTT.